The text below deals with one T cell receptor (beta chain). Its antigen is not yet known. No base-level quality is on record; no much larger clone is a single base apart. The data stem from a study of CD8 T cells in Susac syndrome (dated by TCRdb to between 2019 and 2020). Regarding the complete study: Among the sequenced Susac syndrome patients, about six had clinically active disease and under 10 were in clinical remission. At blood withdrawal, Susac syndrome patients were either therapy-naive, taking corticosteroids (in some cases with IVIg as well), or taking IVIg alone. Whether CD8+ T cell activation and differentiation in Susac syndrome was antigen driven was tested using repertoire sequencing.

RNA was extracted using the RNeasy kit, and about 0.45 to 1 ug of the RNA was reverse transcribed with random hexamers. TCR beta CDR3 regions were amplified with the immunoSEQ multiplex PCR assay covering 54 Vbeta and 13 Jbeta segments. PCR amplification bias was corrected using a synthetic template baseline for primer optimization and computational correction. Turning to the authors' computational methods: Only productive sequences were kept, with reads annotated to V, D and J genes according to IMGT and analyzed in immunoSEQ Analyzer. Clonality was computed as one minus Shannon entropy normalized by log2 of the number of productive unique sequences. Public and private clones were assessed among the 100 most prevalent clones of each patient and control. Clones were defined as Susac-specific when absent from the healthy and MS cohorts, from 1052 published viral clones and from other ImmuneACCESS disease sequences. The public reads were reprocessed in TCRdb via fastp at Q25 and MiXCR, keeping in-frame beta chains. When rows share a CDR3 protein, they turn into one entry using the most common DNA and genes. TCRdb's processing, not the authors' own work, is the source of the V and J calls. The sample yields about 240,000 distinct CDR3 sequences; 90% to 96% were counted once. The ten largest clones add up to approximately 0.094% of the sample.

Peripheral blood CD8+ and CD4+ T cells from healthy donors, Susac syndrome patients and multiple sclerosis patients were profiled using high-throughput TCR beta sequencing. The Susac syndrome patients fulfilled recently defined diagnostic criteria for either definite or probable disease. Bulk CD8+ and CD4+ T cells were purified by magnetic negative isolation, while CD8+ TEMRA cells were enriched using FACS. Blood was collected in EDTA tubes and processed within 24 hours, with PBMCs isolated through density gradient centrifugation. PBMCs intended for TCR sequencing were cryopreserved in liquid nitrogen and were subsequently thawed in a 37 degrees C water bath. The sorted or isolated CD4+, CD8+ and CD8+ TEMRA cells had a purity of 90% or higher. Study-level results and caveats: The study acknowledged that relatively few individuals were included in the TCR sequencing and HLA analysis. The CD4+ T cell repertoire of patients with Susac syndrome showed no detectable clonal expansion.

The sequenced material came from CD4+ T cells from PBMCs. This receptor was taken from a human donor with Susac syndrome.

The CDR3 loop reads CAWSQGLRGANVLTF. In nucleotides, the sequence is TGTGCCTGGAGTCAGGGATTGCGGGGGGCCAACGTCCTGACTTTC. The chain is encoded by TRBV30 joined to TRBJ2-6; a tentative D call is TRBD1 (5 bases match). Based on the germline V gene (reference sequence), the CDR1 and CDR2 sequences are GTSNPN and SVGIG. Including the terminal cysteine and phenylalanine, the CDR3 comprises 15 residues. The sequence is cut down to CDR3 DNA, 45 bases in frame from base 1. Trimming takes 2 bases from V and 4 bases from J, and the germline ends sit 12 bases apart. Reference TRBV30 and TRBJ2-6 genes cover what lies past the CDR3, so the full variable domain is SQTIHQWPATLVQPVGSPLSLECTVEGTSNPNLYWYRQAAGRGLQLLFYSVGIGQISSEVPQNLSASRPQDRQFILSSKKLLLSDSGFYLCAWSQGLRGANVLTFGAGSRLTVL.